The 29 T cell receptor beta chains given below trace back to one sample, sequenced in a study of CD8 T cells in Susac syndrome. After extraction with the RNeasy kit, 0.5 to 1 ug of the RNA was reverse transcribed using random hexamers. Using its own MiXCR run on the immunoSEQ multiplex PCR reads, TCRdb lists one record per CDR3 protein. The sample lists about 290,000 distinct CDR3 sequences, 89% seen once, with around 0.18% in the top ten. What was sequenced was CD8+ T cells from PBMCs. Receptor source: a human donor with multiple sclerosis.

The chain is built from TRBV29-1 and TRBJ2-1; 8 nucleotides agree with TRBD1. The V gene's germline CDR1 is SQVTM and CDR2 ANQGSEA. The CDR3 contains 15 residues. V gave up 6 bases and J gave up 0 bases; unmatched junction bases: 7. As DNA, the CDR3 is TGCAGCGTGGAGGGGACAGGACTCTCCTACAATGAGCAGTTCTTC. As protein: CSVEGTGLSYNEQFF.

V gene TRBV27 combines with J gene TRBJ1-2; D gene uncertain. CDR3 length equals 14 residues. The V end lost 3 bases, the J end lost 10 bases, and 18 bases lay between the germline ends. Germline CDR1 and CDR2: MNHEY and SMNVEV (reference sequence). Written as DNA, the CDR3 is TGTGCCAGCAGTTTCATTCCCGGGCTACAAAACTACACCTTC. Amino acid sequence: CASSFIPGLQNYTF.

There are a few counts of this clonotype. The chain employs TRBV7-2 and TRBJ1-2; D is unclear. The germline V and J ends were trimmed by 4 bases and 6 bases, with 15 bases remaining between them. The germline V gene has CDR1 SGHTA and CDR2 FQGNSA. CDR3 size: 14 residues. For the CDR3, the DNA is TGTGCCAGCAGCTCCCCGGCGGATTACGATGGCTACACCTTC. Amino acid sequence: CASSSPADYDGYTF.

The rearrangement links TRBV12-3 or TRBV12-4 to TRBJ2-2; D unclear. V lost 0 bases and J 13 bases, leaving 12 bases between the germline ends. The CDR3 spans 13 residues. CDR3 in DNA: TGTGCCAGCAGTTTAGCGGGAATAGGTGGGCTGTTTTTT. Translation: CASSLAGIGGLFF.

V is TRBV30 and J is TRBJ1-1; D remains unclear. The CDR3 is 14 residues long. Trimming cost V 0 bases and J 3 bases, with 11 bases left between them. CDR1 GTSNPN and CDR2 SVGIG come from the germline V gene (reference sequence). As DNA, the CDR3 is TGTGCCTGGAGTGTACTGTCGCCTGACACTGAAGCTTTCTTT. It specifies CAWSVLSPDTEAFF.

This rearrangement joins TRBV5-6 to TRBJ2-3; a possible D gene is TRBD2 (5 bases). CDR1 is SGHDT and CDR2 is YYEEEE in the germline V gene. The CDR3 consists of 13 residues. V shed 0 bases and J shed 8 bases, with 10 bases lying between them. The chain's CDR3 is CASSLGPGGTQYF. For the CDR3, the DNA is TGTGCCAGCAGCTTGGGCCCCGGAGGTACGCAGTATTTT.

The chain joins TRBV27 to TRBJ2-7; 10 positions agree with TRBD2. Germline V gene sequence: CDR1 MNHEY, CDR2 SMNVEV (reference sequence). The length of the CDR3 is 15 residues. V shed 2 bases and J 1 base; nucleotides not matched to a gene: 2. CDR3 region: CASSLSGRVSYEQYF. As DNA, the CDR3 is TGTGCCAGCAGTTTAAGCGGGAGGGTTTCCTACGAGCAGTACTTC.

The chain employs TRBV6-6 and TRBJ2-1, with D possibly TRBD2 on 6 matching bases. The ends were cut back, 2 bases at V and 8 bases at J, with 16 bases in the middle. CDR3 length equals 15 residues. Per the germline V gene, CDR1 is MNHNY and CDR2 is SVGAGI (reference sequence). The CDR3 DNA follows: TGTGCCAGCAGTTACAGCAGCGGGTCGACGGATGAGCAGTTCTTC. This translates into CASSYSSGSTDEQFF.

This chain links TRBV12-3 or TRBV12-4 with TRBJ1-3; D uncertain. CDR3 length: 10 residues. V was trimmed by 3 bases and J by 8 bases, leaving 2 bases between them. This chain's CDR3 is CASSLDTIYF. The CDR3 nucleotides read TGTGCCAGCAGTTTGGACACCATATATTTT.

This clonotype has just one count. V usage is TRBV12-3 or TRBV12-4 and J usage is TRBJ2-1; D gene ambiguous. The V end lost 7 bases, the J end lost 7 bases, and 14 bases lay between the germline ends. This CDR3 spans 13 amino acids. As DNA, the CDR3 is TGTGCCAGCACCTTCCCCGGTCTGAATGAGCAGTTCTTC. Amino acids: CASTFPGLNEQFF.

The table lists this clonotype with a count of one. The rearrangement links TRBV20-1 to TRBJ2-2; 9 bases match TRBD1. CDR1 and CDR2 (germline): DFQATT, SNEGSKA (reference sequence). Germline trimming cut 3 bases from V and 6 bases from J; bases unmatched to any gene: 8. This CDR3 region has 15 residues. CDR3 protein: CSASGTGKVAGELFF. CDR3 nucleotide sequence: TGCAGTGCTAGTGGGACAGGGAAAGTCGCCGGGGAGCTGTTTTTT.

The rearrangement links TRBV27 to TRBJ2-3; 8 bases line up with TRBD1. There are 19 residues in the CDR3. The trim removed 6 bases at V and 4 bases at J, leaving 21 bases unmatched. Germline values: CDR1 MNHEY, CDR2 SMNVEV (reference sequence). As DNA, the CDR3 is TGTGCCAGCAGCGGCCAGGGGGCGCCGGGACTCACCCCGTCAGATACGCAGTATTTT. Amino acids: CASSGQGAPGLTPSDTQYF.

The rearrangement joins TRBV12-3 or TRBV12-4 to TRBJ1-1; 8 bases map to TRBD1. After removal of 7 bases from V and 6 bases from J, the junction contained 4 bases not matched to a gene. The CDR3 is made up of 12 amino acids. Here the CDR3 DNA reads TGTGCCAGCACTAAGACAGGGGCTGAAGCTTTCTTT. This gives the protein CASTKTGAEAFF.

J is TRBJ2-1 and V is TRBV25-1, with D perhaps TRBD1 or TRBD2 (5 bases each). V lost 3 bases to trimming and J lost 4 bases, with 13 bases between them. Germline V gene sequence: CDR1 MGHDK, CDR2 SYGVNS. The CDR3 sequence is 15 residues long. The chain's CDR3 is CASSEGVREYNEQFF. The CDR3 DNA reads as TGTGCCAGCAGTGAGGGGGTCAGGGAGTACAATGAGCAGTTCTTC.

The rearrangement uses TRBV20-1 and TRBJ2-3; D not resolved. The CDR3 length is 14 residues. Trimming left V 3 bases short and J 0 bases short, with 10 bases between. CDR1 DFQATT and CDR2 SNEGSKA come from the germline V gene (reference sequence). The CDR3 region is CSASGPRSTDTQYF. The CDR3 nucleotides read TGCAGTGCTAGCGGTCCGAGGAGCACAGATACGCAGTATTTT.

The chain couples TRBV3-1 to TRBJ2-3; perhaps TRBD2 as D (6 bases). Germline lookup yields CDR1 LGHDT and CDR2 YNNKEL (reference sequence). Trimming cost V 8 bases and J 2 bases, with 26 bases left between them. The CDR3 extends over 18 amino acids. The CDR3 sequence: CASGRGVGSKGLTDTQYF. CDR3 bases: TGTGCCAGCGGAAGGGGTGTCGGGAGCAAAGGTCTCACAGATACGCAGTATTTT.

This chain links TRBV7-2 with TRBJ2-7, with 7 positions matching TRBD1. V gave up 7 bases and J gave up 2 bases; unmatched junction bases: 8. Germline CDR1 is SGHTA and CDR2 is FQGNSA. The CDR3 totals 14 residues. CDR3 loop: CASNLGQPTYEQYF. CDR3 DNA: TGTGCCAGCAACCTGGGACAGCCGACCTACGAGCAGTACTTC.

This chain uses TRBV20-1 with TRBJ2-7, with TRBD1 matching 8 bases. In germline, CDR1 is DFQATT, CDR2 SNEGSKA (reference sequence). The CDR3 loop spans 14 amino acids. V gave up 3 bases and J gave up 2 bases; unmatched junction bases: 6. The CDR3 DNA reads as TGCAGTGCTAGGATCGGGACAGGAACCTACGAGCAGTACTTC. Amino acid sequence: CSARIGTGTYEQYF.

The genes are TRBV30 and TRBJ2-1; the match to TRBD2 covers 7 bases. The CDR3 runs 14 residues. With V trimmed by 1 base and J by 6 bases, 6 bases remained unmatched. CDR1 is GTSNPN and CDR2 is SVGIG in the germline V gene (reference sequence). The CDR3 DNA follows: TGTGCCTGGAGTGGACTAGCTCCTCCCAATGAGCAGTTCTTC. It translates to CAWSGLAPPNEQFF. Full variable domain (rest looked up from reference TRBV30 and TRBJ2-1): SQTIHQWPATLVQPVGSPLSLECTVEGTSNPNLYWYRQAAGRGLQLLFYSVGIGQISSEVPQNLSASRPQDRQFILSSKKLLLSDSGFYLCAWSGLAPPNEQFFGPGTRLTVL.

This rearrangement joins TRBV7-9 to TRBJ2-7; 7 bases align to TRBD2. The CDR3 is 14 residues long. Germline V gene lookup returns CDR1 SEHNR and CDR2 FQNEAQ (reference sequence). Germline trimming cut 4 bases from V and 12 bases from J; bases unmatched to any gene: 15. CDR3 nucleotide sequence: TGTGCCAGCAGCTCACCAAGAAGACCACTAGCGAGGTACTTC. It specifies CASSSPRRPLARYF.

The table lists this clonotype with a count of one. The CDR3 is CASSPADRESRGCGANVLIF. Written as DNA, the CDR3 is TGTGCCAGCAGCCCCGCTGACAGGGAGTCCCGAGGTTGTGGGGCCAACGTCCTGATTTTC. The V gene is TRBV21-1, the J gene TRBJ2-6; the table's D call TRBD1 went unverified against the DNA. TRBV21-1 is a documented pseudogene. This CDR3 contains 20 residues.

The V gene is TRBV30, the J gene TRBJ2-2; D gene unclear. The CDR3 consists of 14 residues. Germline CDR1 GTSNPN, CDR2 SVGIG (reference sequence). The germline V and J ends were trimmed by 5 bases and 4 bases, with 14 bases remaining between them. The CDR3 loop reads CAWCLMGFTGELFF. Written as DNA, the CDR3 is TGTGCCTGGTGTTTAATGGGGTTCACCGGGGAGCTGTTTTTT.

The chain links TRBV27 to TRBJ2-7; TRBD1 aligns across 10 bases. The ends lost 6 bases at V and 2 bases at J; junction bases unmatched: 4. CDR1 and CDR2 from the germline V gene are MNHEY and SMNVEV (reference sequence). The length of the CDR3 is 14 residues. CDR3 DNA: TGTGCCAGCAGACTAGGGACAGGGGCCTACGAGCAGTACTTC. It yields the protein CASRLGTGAYEQYF.

The chain combines TRBV5-4 with TRBJ1-3; maybe TRBD1 (5 bases). The CDR3 is 16 residues long. In germline, CDR1 is SGHNT, CDR2 YYREEE (reference sequence). V lost 6 bases to trimming and J lost 2 bases, with 18 bases between them. As DNA, the CDR3 is TGTGCCAGCACCTGGGGACCATTGGGCGCTGGAAACACCATATATTTT. Translating it yields CASTWGPLGAGNTIYF.

This rearrangement joins TRBV4-3 to TRBJ2-1; D is tentatively TRBD1 or TRBD2 (5 bases each). Germline values: CDR1 LGHNA, CDR2 YSLEER. This CDR3 region has 15 residues. V dropped 2 bases and J dropped 13 bases, with 21 bases sitting between them. CDR3 protein: CASSQRPAGALPQFF. DNA of the CDR3: TGCGCCAGCAGCCAACGCCCCGCCGGGGCACTGCCTCAGTTCTTC.

This clonotype appeared once. The chain uses TRBV27 and TRBJ2-1; 8 nucleotides line up with TRBD2. The CDR3 runs to 14 residues. Trimming removed 6 bases from V and 6 bases from J; junction bases left unmatched: 7. CDR1 MNHEY and CDR2 SMNVEV come from the germline V gene (reference sequence). The CDR3 loop is CASRPPGLANEQFF. CDR3 sequence (DNA): TGTGCCAGCAGACCACCCGGACTAGCCAATGAGCAGTTCTTC.

This chain connects TRBV19 to TRBJ1-5, with D perhaps TRBD1 (5 bases). Trimming shortened V by 5 bases and J by 0 bases, and 14 bases separated the two germline ends. This CDR3 is built from 16 residues. In germline, CDR1 is LNHDA, CDR2 SQIVND (reference sequence). Written as DNA, the CDR3 is TGTGCCAGTAGTCCGCATTGGACACATAGCAATCAGCCCCAGCATTTT. Its protein product is CASSPHWTHSNQPQHF.

The chain carries TRBV27 and TRBJ2-5, with D possibly being TRBD2 (5 bases). This CDR3 comprises 14 residues. With 5 bases removed from V and 5 bases from J, the gap between germline ends came to 15 bases. Germline-derived CDR1 and CDR2 are MNHEY and SMNVEV (reference sequence). Here the CDR3 DNA reads TGTGCCAGCAGTCCACGCCTCCAGCGGGAGACCCAGTACTTC. As protein: CASSPRLQRETQYF.

The chain carries TRBV7-9 and TRBJ2-1; the D gene is possibly TRBD1 (5 bases). The germline gives CDR1 SEHNR, CDR2 FQNEAQ (reference sequence). This CDR3 is 15 amino acids long. V was shortened by 5 bases and J by 3 bases, with 14 bases between the two germline ends. The CDR3 region is CASSVVGVNYNEQFF. The CDR3 nucleotides read TGTGCCAGCAGCGTGGTAGGGGTAAACTACAATGAGCAGTTCTTC.